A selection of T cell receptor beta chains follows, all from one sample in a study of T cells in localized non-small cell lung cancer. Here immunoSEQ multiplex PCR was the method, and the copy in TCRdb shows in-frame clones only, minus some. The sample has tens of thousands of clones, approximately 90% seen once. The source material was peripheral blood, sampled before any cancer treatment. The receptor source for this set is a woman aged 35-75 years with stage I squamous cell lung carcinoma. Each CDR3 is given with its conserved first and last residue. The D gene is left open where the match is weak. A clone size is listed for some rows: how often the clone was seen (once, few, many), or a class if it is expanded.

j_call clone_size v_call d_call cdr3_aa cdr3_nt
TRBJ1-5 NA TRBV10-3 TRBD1 CAISETGTGEQPQHF TGTGCCATCAGCGAGACCGGGACAGGGGAACAGCCCCAGCATTTT
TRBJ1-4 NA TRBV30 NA CAWSLRDPPEKLFF TGTGCCTGGAGTCTTCGGGACCCCCCCGAAAAACTGTTTTTT
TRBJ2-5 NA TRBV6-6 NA CASSYGSGGYQETQYF TGTGCCAGCAGTTACGGGTCAGGGGGGTACCAAGAGACCCAGTACTTC
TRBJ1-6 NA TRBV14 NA CASSQDGATPLHF TGTGCCAGCAGCCAAGATGGGGCGACACCCCTCCACTTT
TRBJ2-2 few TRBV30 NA CAWSVSPNTGELFF TGTGCCTGGAGTGTTAGCCCCAACACCGGGGAGCTGTTTTTT
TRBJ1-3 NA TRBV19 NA CASSKRGSSGNTIYF TGTGCCAGTAGTAAAAGGGGAAGCTCTGGAAACACCATATATTTT
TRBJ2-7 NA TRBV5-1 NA CASSLSVGGYEQYF TGCGCCAGCAGCTTGAGCGTGGGAGGCTACGAGCAGTACTTC
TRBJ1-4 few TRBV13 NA CASSLGALMNEKLFF TGTGCCAGCAGCCTCGGGGCTTTAATGAATGAAAAACTGTTTTTT
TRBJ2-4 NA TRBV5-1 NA CASSLQGAKNIQYF TGCGCCAGCAGCCTCCAGGGCGCCAAAAACATTCAGTACTTC
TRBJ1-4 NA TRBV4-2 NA CASSPIYRELNEKLFF TGTGCCAGCAGCCCAATCTACCGGGAGCTAAATGAAAAACTGTTTTTT
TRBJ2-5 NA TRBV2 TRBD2 CASNPRGLAGGETQYF TGTGCCAGCAACCCTCGGGGACTAGCGGGGGGGGAGACCCAGTACTTC
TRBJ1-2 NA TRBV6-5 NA CASSTGQGRYGYTF TGTGCCAGCAGTACCGGTCAGGGCCGCTATGGCTACACCTTC
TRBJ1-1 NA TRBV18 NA CASSPRQGFDTEAFF TGTGCCAGCTCACCTCGCCAGGGTTTTGACACTGAAGCTTTCTTT
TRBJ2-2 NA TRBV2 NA CASSEVRELFF TGTGCCAGCAGTGAAGTCAGGGAGCTGTTTTTT
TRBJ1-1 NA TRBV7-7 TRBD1 CASSRDRDAEAFF TGTGCTAGCAGTCGAGACAGGGACGCTGAAGCTTTCTTT
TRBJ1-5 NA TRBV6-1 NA CASSEYQQPQHF TGTGCCAGCAGTGAGTATCAGCAGCCCCAGCATTTT
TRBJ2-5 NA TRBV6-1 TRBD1 CASSSGTGEETQYF TGTGCCAGCAGCTCCGGGACAGGGGAAGAGACCCAGTACTTC
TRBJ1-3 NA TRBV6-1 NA CASSENDRNTIYF TGTGCCAGCAGTGAGAACGACAGAAACACCATATATTTT
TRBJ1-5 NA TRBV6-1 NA CASSAVSYQPQHF TGTGCCAGCAGTGCGGTGAGTTATCAGCCCCAGCATTTT
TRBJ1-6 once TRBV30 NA CAWREGQYNSPLHF TGTGCCTGGAGGGAAGGACAGTATAATTCACCCCTCCACTTT
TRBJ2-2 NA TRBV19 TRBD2 CASGRLAGNTGELFF TGTGCCAGTGGGAGACTAGCGGGGAACACCGGGGAGCTGTTTTTT
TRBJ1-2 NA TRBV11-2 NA CASSQEGYGYTF TGTGCCAGCAGCCAAGAAGGGTATGGCTACACCTTC
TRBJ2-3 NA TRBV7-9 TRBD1 CASSWGTDTDTQYF TGTGCCAGCAGCTGGGGGACAGACACAGATACGCAGTATTTT
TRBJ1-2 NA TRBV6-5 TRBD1 CASRLQGAVGYTF TGTGCCAGCAGGCTACAGGGGGCGGTTGGCTACACCTTC
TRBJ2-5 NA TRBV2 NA CASGSGRGIQETQYF TGTGCCAGCGGGAGCGGGCGGGGAATCCAAGAGACCCAGTACTTC
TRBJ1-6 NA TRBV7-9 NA CASSGVISPLHF TGTGCCAGCAGCGGCGTGATTTCACCCCTCCACTTT
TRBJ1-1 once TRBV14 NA CASSQYRVNTEAFF TGTGCCAGCAGCCAGTACAGGGTGAACACTGAAGCTTTCTTT
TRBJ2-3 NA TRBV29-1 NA CSVEGRTSTDTQYF TGCAGCGTTGAAGGACGGACTAGCACAGATACGCAGTATTTT
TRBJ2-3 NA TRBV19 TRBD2 CASRNPGTRIDTQYF TGTGCCAGTAGAAACCCCGGGACTAGGATAGATACGCAGTATTTT
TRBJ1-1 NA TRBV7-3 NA CASSLTIRDTEAFF TGTGCCAGCAGCTTAACGATAAGGGACACTGAAGCTTTCTTT
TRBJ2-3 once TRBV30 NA CAWSVGTITDTQYF TGTGCCTGGAGTGTAGGTACTATCACAGATACGCAGTATTTT
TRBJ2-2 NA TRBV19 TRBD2 CASSIGDYRAGELFF TGTGCCAGTAGTATAGGGGACTACCGCGCCGGGGAGCTGTTTTTT
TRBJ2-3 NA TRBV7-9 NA CASSLKRASTSTDTQYF TGTGCCAGCAGCTTAAAGAGGGCTAGCACAAGCACAGATACGCAGTATTTT
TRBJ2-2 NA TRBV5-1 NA CASMAENTGELFF TGCGCCAGCATGGCGGAGAACACCGGGGAGCTGTTTTTT
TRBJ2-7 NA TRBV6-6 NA CASSYPGAGTYEQYF TGTGCCAGCAGTTACCCGGGGGCCGGAACCTACGAGCAGTACTTC
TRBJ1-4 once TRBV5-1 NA CASSLVSGASEKLFF TGCGCCAGCAGCTTGGTCTCAGGGGCTAGTGAAAAACTGTTTTTT
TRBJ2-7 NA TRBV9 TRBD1 CASSVLGTGGHEQYF TGTGCCAGCAGCGTTCTTGGTACAGGGGGACACGAGCAGTACTTC
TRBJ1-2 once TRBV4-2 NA CASSDAGAEANYGYTF TGTGCCAGCAGCGATGCAGGGGCCGAGGCTAACTATGGCTACACCTTC
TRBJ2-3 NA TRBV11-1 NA CASSSYDTQYF TGTGCCAGCAGCTCGTACGATACGCAGTATTTT
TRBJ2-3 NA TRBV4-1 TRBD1 CASSQQRTGGIGATDTQYF TGCGCCAGCAGCCAACAACGGACAGGGGGCATTGGGGCCACAGATACGCAGTATTTT
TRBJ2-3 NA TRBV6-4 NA CASRQGSYTDTQYF TGTGCCAGCAGACAGGGTTCCTACACAGATACGCAGTATTTT
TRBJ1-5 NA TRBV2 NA CASSDRGGYQPQHF TGTGCCAGCAGTGACAGGGGAGGTTATCAGCCCCAGCATTTT
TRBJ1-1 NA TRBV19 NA CASRPTVNTEAFF TGTGCCAGTAGGCCGACGGTGAACACTGAAGCTTTCTTT
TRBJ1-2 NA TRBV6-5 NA CASSSKDRSFYGYTF TGTGCCAGCAGTTCCAAAGACAGGTCCTTCTATGGCTACACCTTC
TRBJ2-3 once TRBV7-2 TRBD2 CASSWAGGDTQYF TGTGCCAGCAGCTGGGCGGGGGGGGATACGCAGTATTTT
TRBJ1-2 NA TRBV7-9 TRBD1 CASSLALTGGFYGYTF TGTGCCAGCAGCTTAGCGTTAACAGGGGGATTCTATGGCTACACCTTC
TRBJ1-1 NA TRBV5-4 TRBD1 CASSLDPGQKNTEAFF TGTGCCAGCAGCTTGGACCCGGGACAGAAGAACACTGAAGCTTTCTTT
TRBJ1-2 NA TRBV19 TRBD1 CASSWTGAFYGYTF TGTGCCAGTAGTTGGACAGGGGCTTTTTATGGCTACACCTTC
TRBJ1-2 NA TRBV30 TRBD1 CAWSTGTVPSGYTF TGTGCCTGGAGTACCGGGACAGTTCCTTCTGGCTACACCTTC
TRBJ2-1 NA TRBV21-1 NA CASSTRGRSSYNEQFF TGTGCCAGCAGCACCAGAGGCAGAAGCTCCTACAATGAGCAGTTCTTC
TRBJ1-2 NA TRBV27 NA CASSPRTINYGYTF TGTGCCAGCAGTCCCCGGACCATCAACTATGGCTACACCTTC
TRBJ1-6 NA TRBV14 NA CASSRDYNSPLHF TGTGCCAGCAGCCGGGATTATAATTCACCCCTCCACTTT
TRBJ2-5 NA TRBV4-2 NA CASSQAVGKETQYF TGTGCCAGCAGCCAGGCTGTCGGGAAGGAGACCCAGTACTTC
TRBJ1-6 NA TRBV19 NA CASSSGGMIYNSPLHF TGTGCCAGTAGTTCCGGGGGCATGATCTATAATTCACCCCTCCACTTT
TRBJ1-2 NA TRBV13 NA CASSSTGLLGYGYTF TGTGCCAGCAGTTCTACAGGGCTCTTAGGCTATGGCTACACCTTC
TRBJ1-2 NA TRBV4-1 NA CASSQVRQSTYGYTF TGCGCCAGCAGCCAAGTGCGGCAGTCTACCTATGGCTACACCTTC
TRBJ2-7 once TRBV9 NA CASSVTGGTLYEQYF TGTGCCAGCAGCGTCACCGGGGGTACTCTGTACGAGCAGTACTTC